These T cell receptor beta chains were read from a single sample in a study of T cells in Graves' hyperthyroidism and ophthalmopathy. One entry per CDR3 protein, called by TCRdb with MiXCR from the multiplex PCR reads. Here the sample spans 130,000 to 150,000 distinct CDR3 sequences, about 20% being singletons. The sequenced sample consisted of blood. The source is a woman aged 45-60 years with Graves' hyperthyroidism that later progressed to Graves' ophthalmopathy. CDR3s leave out the opening cysteine and the closing phenylalanine or tryptophan.

j_call v_call cdr3_aa
TRBJ2-4 TRBV6-1 ASSQGNIQY
TRBJ2-7 TRBV11-2 ASSLELAGLSLY
TRBJ1-5 TRBV7-9 ASSMGQSNQPQH
TRBJ1-1 TRBV12-3/TRBV12-4 ASRRTEAF
TRBJ1-1 TRBV9 ASSVSGFTDTEAF
TRBJ2-1 TRBV6-1 ASSRQGALNEQF
TRBJ1-1 TRBV30 ASNPGNTEAF
TRBJ2-1 TRBV18 ASSPARAGNEQF
TRBJ2-4 TRBV20-1 SAGGELAKNIQY
TRBJ2-1 TRBV28 ASSSGLAGGSDEQF
TRBJ2-1 TRBV18 ASSPHPGRSEQF
TRBJ2-7 TRBV3-1 ASSQDPSGYEQY
TRBJ2-1 TRBV30 AWNPSYNEQF
TRBJ2-7 TRBV2 ASSSVQTYEQY
TRBJ2-1 TRBV5-8 ASSLVGTSGALYNEQF
TRBJ1-2 TRBV6-5 ASSYVTGGGYGYT
TRBJ2-1 TRBV20-1 SAYGLAGPNEQF
TRBJ2-1 TRBV20-1 SAREGTSNEQF
TRBJ1-6 TRBV20-1 SARDYKGKGSPLH
TRBJ1-6 TRBV12-3/TRBV12-4 ASSYRGSNSPLH
TRBJ2-1 TRBV9 ASSVVQDPTRDEQF
TRBJ1-6 TRBV3-1 ASSQTTALNSPLH
TRBJ2-5 TRBV28 ASSTTGQGAY
TRBJ2-7 TRBV6-1 ASRRGDSYSYEQY
TRBJ2-1 TRBV3-1 ASSLPAGGNEQF
TRBJ2-3 TRBV10-2 ASSRGGGTDTQY